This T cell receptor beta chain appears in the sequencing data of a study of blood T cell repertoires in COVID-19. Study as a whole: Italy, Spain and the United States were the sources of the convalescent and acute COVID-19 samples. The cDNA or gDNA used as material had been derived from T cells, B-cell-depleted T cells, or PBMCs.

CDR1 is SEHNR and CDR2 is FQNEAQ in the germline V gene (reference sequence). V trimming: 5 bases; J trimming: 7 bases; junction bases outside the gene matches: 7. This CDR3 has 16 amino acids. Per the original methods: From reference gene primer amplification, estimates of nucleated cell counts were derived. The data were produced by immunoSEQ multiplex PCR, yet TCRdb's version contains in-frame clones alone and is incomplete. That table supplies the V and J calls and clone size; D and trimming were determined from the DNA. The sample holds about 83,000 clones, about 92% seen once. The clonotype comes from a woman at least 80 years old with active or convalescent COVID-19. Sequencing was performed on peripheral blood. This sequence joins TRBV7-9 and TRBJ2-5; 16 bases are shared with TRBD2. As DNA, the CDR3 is TGTGCCAGCAGCCCCCCCGGGACTAGCGGGGGGGGGACCCAGTACTTC. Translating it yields CASSPPGTSGGGTQYF.